This note documents a single T cell receptor beta chain sequence. The antigen remains unidentified. Trimming removed 6 bases at V and 10 bases at J, with 14 bases between. The CDR3 loop spans 12 amino acids. Looked up from germline, CDR1 is SEHNR and CDR2 is FQNEAQ (reference sequence). This sample stems from a study of beta chain features in type 1 diabetes. Overall study context: The study examined 107,917,701 sorted cells across all samples. Study findings and constraints: Shorter TCRB CDR3s, moderately but significantly so, were found in Type 1 diabetes patients in all four CD4+ subsets.

What was sequenced were expressed TCRB transcripts, since all of the isolated RNA had been reverse transcribed. The table came from immunoSEQ multiplex PCR; TCRdb's copy has only in-frame clones and leaves some out. The table includes approximately 170,000 clones, about 9.8% detected once. The chain carries TRBV7-9 and TRBJ2-3; D ambiguous. The sequence was collected from a woman younger than 30 in good health. Sequencing was done on a sample of central memory CD4+ T cells from blood. The CDR3 is CASSPTPVAQYF. CDR3 nucleotide sequence: TGTGCCAGCAGTCCTACCCCCGTGGCGCAGTATTTT.